Detailed here is one T cell receptor beta chain. Its antigen is undetermined. The source of the sample is a study of molecular identifiers for immune sequencing clone quantification. Broader study findings: Barcodes shared by identical TCR molecules could lead to underestimated sizes of highly expanded clones. A single cell's spiked Jurkat TCR RNA was reportedly detectable among under 1.1 million naive cells.

From the PCR reads, TCRdb called clonotypes with MiXCR, one entry per CDR3 protein. The table lists fewer than 10,000 distinct CDR3 sequences, roughly a fifth of them singletons. J was trimmed by 9 bases and V by 4 bases; bases with no gene match: 5. Germline values: CDR1 SGHNT, CDR2 YYREEE (reference sequence). The CDR3 runs 14 residues. Researchers sorted naive CD8 T cells as cells that were CD8+CD4-CCR7+CD45RA+. The sequenced sample was naive CD8+ T cells from blood, with Jurkat cell RNA spiked in. As to subset: FACS-sorted CD8+CD4-CCR7+CD45RA+ naive T cells. The chain is built from TRBV5-4 and TRBJ2-1; 12 bases align to TRBD1. The receptor comes from a human donor in good health. Some libraries in this study had Jurkat cell RNA spiked in. The CDR3 bases are TGTGCCAGCAGCCCGGGACAGGGGGCTACTGAGCAGTTCTTC. It encodes CASSPGQGATEQFF. Full variable domain (remainder filled in from reference TRBV5-4 and TRBJ2-1): ETGVTQSPTHLIKTRGQQVTLRCSSQSGHNTVSWYQQALGQGPQFIFQYYREEENGRGNFPPRFSGLQFPNYSSELNVNALELDDSALYLCASSPGQGATEQFFGPGTRLTVL.